A selection of T cell receptor beta chains follows, all from one sample in a study of long-term antiretroviral therapy in people with HIV. TCRdb's table, derived via immunoSEQ multiplex PCR, lists solely in-frame clones and lacks some. The data contain 25,000 to 30,000 clones, about four fifths of them singletons. Sequencing used unsorted PBMCs, obtained 1.1 years before starting antiretroviral therapy. The receptors were gathered from a woman in her twenties or thirties with HIV. The CDR3 runs from the conserved cysteine through the conserved F or W. D genes are given only for firm matches. Size is omitted from some rows. Given values are once, few, many or a class for expanded clones.

TRBV2	once	TRBJ2-2	TRBD2	17	CASTGGLAGPNTGELFF	TGTGCCAGCACCGGAGGACTAGCGGGGCCGAACACCGGGGAGCTGTTTTTT
TRBV10-3	once	TRBJ1-1	NA	17	CAISTSPLTHPNTEAFF	TGTGCCATCAGCACCTCTCCTTTGACACACCCGAACACTGAAGCTTTCTTT
TRBV7-3	NA	TRBJ1-1	NA	13	CASSLGLGTEAFF	TGTGCCAGCAGCTTAGGGCTGGGGACTGAAGCTTTCTTT
TRBV6-5	NA	TRBJ1-2	TRBD1	15	CASSFGQGAYYGYTF	TGTGCCAGCAGTTTTGGACAGGGGGCTTACTATGGCTACACCTTC
TRBV6-1	once	TRBJ1-1	TRBD1	13	CAMHGTGSTEAFF	TGTGCCATGCACGGGACAGGGAGCACTGAAGCTTTCTTT
TRBV19	NA	TRBJ1-5	NA	16	CASSIRPGAASQPQHF	TGTGCCAGTAGTATAAGGCCGGGGGCGGCGAGTCAGCCCCAGCATTTT
TRBV7-9	NA	TRBJ2-5	NA	17	CASSLGWGTANQETQYF	TGTGCCAGCAGCTTAGGATGGGGAACCGCCAACCAAGAGACCCAGTACTTC
TRBV19	once	TRBJ1-1	NA	14	CASSSTSGGTEAFF	TGTGCCAGTAGTAGCACCTCCGGGGGGACTGAAGCTTTCTTT
TRBV27	NA	TRBJ2-4	TRBD1	13	CASSYTGVNIQYF	TGTGCCAGCAGTTACACAGGGGTAAACATTCAGTACTTC
TRBV6-1	medium-sized	TRBJ2-3	TRBD2	15	CASSELAGSTDTQYF	TGTGCCAGCAGTGAACTAGCGGGGAGCACAGATACGCAGTATTTT
TRBV18	NA	TRBJ1-5	NA	15	CASSPGESLGQPQHF	TGTGCCAGCTCACCCGGGGAGTCCTTAGGTCAGCCCCAGCATTTT
TRBV2	NA	TRBJ1-5	NA	12	CASSLQNQPQHF	TGTGCCAGCAGCCTCCAAAATCAGCCCCAGCATTTT
TRBV9	NA	TRBJ1-2	NA	15	CASSVGPGESYGYTF	TGTGCCAGCAGCGTAGGCCCGGGGGAATCCTATGGCTACACCTTC
TRBV29-1	NA	TRBJ1-5	TRBD1	14	CSATLTGVDEPQHF	TGCAGCGCTACCCTGACAGGGGTTGACGAGCCCCAGCATTTT
TRBV12-1	NA	TRBJ2-2	NA	15	CASSFVEGRSGELFF	TGTGCCAGCAGCTTTGTGGAGGGTCGGTCCGGGGAGCTGTTTTTT
TRBV18	NA	TRBJ2-2	TRBD1	15	CASSLGQGFTGELFF	TGTGCCAGCTCACTCGGACAGGGATTCACCGGGGAGCTGTTTTTT
TRBV11-2	NA	TRBJ1-1	NA	16	CASSSGGSGGNTEAFF	TGTGCCAGCAGCTCGGGGGGGAGCGGAGGGAACACTGAAGCTTTCTTT
TRBV5-1	NA	TRBJ2-3	TRBD1	15	CASSTRGQGSDTQYF	TGCGCCAGCAGCACGAGGGGACAGGGGTCGGATACGCAGTATTTT
TRBV7-3	once	TRBJ2-2	TRBD2	18	CASSAATSGGGNTGELFF	TGTGCCAGCAGCGCTGCGACTAGCGGGGGGGGAAACACCGGGGAGCTGTTTTTT
TRBV10-3	NA	TRBJ2-5	TRBD2	14	CAISPASGGETQYF	TGTGCCATCAGTCCCGCTAGCGGGGGCGAGACCCAGTACTTC
TRBV11-2	once	TRBJ2-1	NA	15	CASSPRGPTGNEQFF	TGTGCCAGCAGCCCCAGGGGCCCGACGGGGAATGAGCAGTTCTTC
TRBV5-4	NA	TRBJ2-2	NA	15	CASSADKVNTGELFF	TGTGCCAGCAGTGCGGACAAAGTCAACACCGGGGAGCTGTTTTTT
TRBV30	NA	TRBJ2-5	NA	15	CAADSSGTSQETQYF	TGTGCCGCGGACTCTTCCGGGACGAGCCAAGAGACCCAGTACTTC
TRBV7-8	few	TRBJ2-1	TRBD2	17	CASTLLAGLTTYNEQFF	TGTGCCAGCACCCTTTTAGCGGGGCTCACAACCTACAATGAGCAGTTCTTC
TRBV2	NA	TRBJ1-1	NA	14	CASSVRRGNTEAFF	TGTGCCAGCAGCGTGAGGCGAGGGAACACTGAAGCTTTCTTT